This TCR beta chain was retrieved from a study of breast tumors, draining lymph nodes, adjacent tissues. Breast cancer patients provided tissue from their axillary draining lymph nodes. TCRdb used MiXCR to reprocess the multiplex PCR reads, holding one entry per CDR3 protein. Of around 140,000 distinct CDR3 sequences detected, approximately 30% appear once; the ten largest clones hold approximately 2.3%. The V gene lost 2 bases and the J gene lost 9 bases, with 5 bases spanning the gap. The CDR3 extends over 11 amino acids. Germline loops: CDR1 MGHDK, CDR2 SYGVNS. The sample consisted of axillary lymph node tissue. V gene TRBV25-1 combines with J gene TRBJ1-5; the D is unclear. The sequence was collected from a female donor with breast cancer. Some clones in this sample may be carry-over from other donors' samples. CDR3 amino acids: CASSETRPQHF. CDR3 DNA sequence: TGTGCCAGCAGTGAAACTAGGCCCCAGCATTTT.